These T cell receptor beta chains were read from a single sample in a study of human T cells and chemical hapten exposure. Using its own MiXCR run on the RACE reads, TCRdb lists one record per CDR3 protein. Of tens of thousands of distinct CDR3 sequences listed, over 9.5% were seen once; the top ten hold around 2%. This material consisted of whole blood, taken in connection with sensitization to the hapten diphenylcyclopropenone (DPC). The origin of the receptors is a woman between 40 and 55 years old with alopecia areata. Some clones in this sample may be carry-over from other donors' samples. The CDR3 runs from the conserved cysteine through the conserved F or W. Each record gives: clone size, J gene, V gene, D gene, CDR3 protein, CDR3 DNA. D genes are given only for firm matches. For some rows the clone size is stated as once, few or many, or as a class when expanded; others skip it.

clone size: few; J gene: TRBJ2-7; V gene: TRBV4-3; D gene: NA; CDR3 protein: CASSLVADSSYEQYF; CDR3 DNA: TGCGCCAGCAGCCTAGTAGCGGATAGCTCCTACGAGCAGTACTTC
clone size: many; J gene: TRBJ2-7; V gene: TRBV28; D gene: NA; CDR3 protein: CANKDPGSYEQYF; CDR3 DNA: TGTGCCAACAAAGACCCAGGGTCCTACGAGCAGTACTTC
clone size: few; J gene: TRBJ2-5; V gene: TRBV7-9; D gene: TRBD1; CDR3 protein: CASSKSGTEETQYF; CDR3 DNA: TGTGCCAGCAGCAAATCCGGGACAGAAGAGACCCAGTACTTC
clone size: NA; J gene: TRBJ2-7; V gene: TRBV12-3/TRBV12-4; D gene: TRBD1; CDR3 protein: CASSQGQGPEQYF; CDR3 DNA: TGTGCCAGCAGCCAAGGACAGGGTCCCGAGCAGTACTTC
clone size: NA; J gene: TRBJ1-1; V gene: TRBV29-1; D gene: NA; CDR3 protein: CSVEGQGPSTEAFF; CDR3 DNA: TGCAGCGTTGAAGGTCAGGGGCCGAGCACTGAAGCTTTCTTT
clone size: NA; J gene: TRBJ1-1; V gene: TRBV11-2; D gene: NA; CDR3 protein: CASSLTDRNTEAFF; CDR3 DNA: TGTGCCAGCAGCTTAACGGACCGCAACACTGAAGCTTTCTTT
clone size: many; J gene: TRBJ2-5; V gene: TRBV2; D gene: NA; CDR3 protein: CASSRSTISQETQYF; CDR3 DNA: TGTGCCAGCAGCCGATCGACTATATCCCAAGAGACCCAGTACTTC
clone size: NA; J gene: TRBJ1-5; V gene: TRBV6-2/TRBV6-3; D gene: NA; CDR3 protein: CASRSTPLGSPSGRNQPQHF; CDR3 DNA: TGTGCCAGCAGATCTACTCCGCTAGGGTCCCCTTCGGGTCGCAATCAGCCCCAGCATTTT
clone size: NA; J gene: TRBJ2-3; V gene: TRBV5-1; D gene: NA; CDR3 protein: CASSLAGGPDTQYF; CDR3 DNA: TGCGCCAGCAGCTTGGCCGGGGGGCCGGATACGCAGTATTTT
clone size: NA; J gene: TRBJ2-1; V gene: TRBV7-3; D gene: TRBD2; CDR3 protein: CASSKTSGTSYNEQFF; CDR3 DNA: TGTGCCAGCAGCAAAACTAGCGGGACCTCCTACAATGAGCAGTTCTTC
clone size: NA; J gene: TRBJ2-3; V gene: TRBV29-1; D gene: NA; CDR3 protein: CSVAGTASTDTQYF; CDR3 DNA: TGCAGCGTTGCGGGGACCGCAAGCACAGATACGCAGTATTTT
clone size: many; J gene: TRBJ1-3; V gene: TRBV18; D gene: NA; CDR3 protein: CASSRDDPGNTIYF; CDR3 DNA: TGTGCCAGCTCAAGGGACGATCCTGGAAACACCATATATTTT
clone size: many; J gene: TRBJ1-1; V gene: TRBV7-9; D gene: TRBD1; CDR3 protein: CASSLATGAMNTEAFF; CDR3 DNA: TGTGCCAGCAGCTTAGCGACAGGGGCCATGAACACTGAAGCTTTCTTT
clone size: many; J gene: TRBJ1-1; V gene: TRBV3-1; D gene: NA; CDR3 protein: CASSQGGGTEAFF; CDR3 DNA: TGTGCCAGCAGCCAAGGAGGGGGGACAGAAGCTTTCTTT
clone size: NA; J gene: TRBJ2-7; V gene: TRBV2; D gene: NA; CDR3 protein: CASKIPETYEQYF; CDR3 DNA: TGTGCCAGCAAAATTCCGGAGACCTACGAGCAGTACTTC
clone size: many; J gene: TRBJ1-4; V gene: TRBV3-1; D gene: NA; CDR3 protein: CASSQSGEGKLFF; CDR3 DNA: TGTGCCAGCAGCCAATCAGGGGAGGGAAAACTGTTTTTT
clone size: many; J gene: TRBJ1-2; V gene: TRBV19; D gene: NA; CDR3 protein: CASTIEGLSTERGYGYTF; CDR3 DNA: TGTGCCAGTACTATTGAAGGACTCTCAACTGAAAGGGGCTATGGCTACACCTTC
clone size: NA; J gene: TRBJ1-2; V gene: TRBV6-2/TRBV6-3; D gene: NA; CDR3 protein: CASRLQEDYGYTF; CDR3 DNA: TGTGCCAGCAGATTACAGGAGGACTATGGCTACACCTTC
clone size: NA; J gene: TRBJ2-1; V gene: TRBV27; D gene: NA; CDR3 protein: CASSRGNDNEQFF; CDR3 DNA: TGTGCCAGCAGTCGGGGGAATGACAATGAGCAGTTCTTC
clone size: NA; J gene: TRBJ2-1; V gene: TRBV28; D gene: NA; CDR3 protein: CASSNYRDNEQFF; CDR3 DNA: TGTGCCAGCAGTAACTACAGGGACAATGAGCAGTTCTTC
clone size: many; J gene: TRBJ1-1; V gene: TRBV14; D gene: NA; CDR3 protein: CASSQGNTEAFF; CDR3 DNA: TGTGCCAGCAGCCAAGGGAACACTGAAGCTTTCTTT
clone size: many; J gene: TRBJ2-6; V gene: TRBV28; D gene: NA; CDR3 protein: CASSSTWKAGANVLTF; CDR3 DNA: TGTGCCAGCAGTTCCACTTGGAAGGCTGGGGCCAACGTCCTGACTTTC
clone size: many; J gene: TRBJ2-1; V gene: TRBV11-1; D gene: NA; CDR3 protein: CASRSSAYSYNEQFF; CDR3 DNA: TGTGCCAGCAGATCTAGCGCCTACTCCTACAATGAGCAGTTCTTC
clone size: NA; J gene: TRBJ1-1; V gene: TRBV5-1; D gene: NA; CDR3 protein: CASSFTGDTEAFF; CDR3 DNA: TGCGCCAGCAGCTTTACAGGTGACACTGAAGCTTTCTTT
clone size: many; J gene: TRBJ2-2; V gene: TRBV7-9; D gene: NA; CDR3 protein: CASSSRRGGPNTGELFF; CDR3 DNA: TGTGCCAGCAGCTCTAGAAGGGGGGGCCCGAACACCGGGGAGCTGTTTTTT
clone size: medium-sized; J gene: TRBJ2-7; V gene: TRBV11-2; D gene: NA; CDR3 protein: CASSLDTTYEQYF; CDR3 DNA: TGTGCCAGCAGCCTGGACACCACCTACGAGCAGTACTTC
clone size: NA; J gene: TRBJ2-3; V gene: TRBV29-1; D gene: NA; CDR3 protein: CSVETSTDTQYF; CDR3 DNA: TGCAGCGTGGAGACTAGCACAGATACGCAGTATTTT
clone size: many; J gene: TRBJ2-2; V gene: TRBV27; D gene: TRBD2; CDR3 protein: CASSSVPLASGELFF; CDR3 DNA: TGTGCCAGCAGTTCTGTCCCACTAGCGTCCGGGGAGCTGTTTTTT
clone size: NA; J gene: TRBJ1-1; V gene: TRBV29-1; D gene: NA; CDR3 protein: CSVRSADTEAFF; CDR3 DNA: TGCAGCGTTCGGTCCGCAGACACTGAAGCTTTCTTT
clone size: NA; J gene: TRBJ2-3; V gene: TRBV19; D gene: TRBD2; CDR3 protein: CASSIPGVAGFQGTQYF; CDR3 DNA: TGTGCCAGTAGTATACCCGGGGTAGCGGGGTTCCAAGGTACGCAGTATTTT
clone size: few; J gene: TRBJ2-1; V gene: TRBV19; D gene: NA; CDR3 protein: CASSYRGPYNEQFF; CDR3 DNA: TGTGCCAGTAGCTACCGGGGGCCGTACAATGAGCAGTTCTTC
clone size: NA; J gene: TRBJ2-1; V gene: TRBV5-1; D gene: NA; CDR3 protein: CASSLAGPDEQFF; CDR3 DNA: TGCGCCAGCAGCTTGGCGGGGCCTGATGAGCAGTTCTTC
clone size: many; J gene: TRBJ2-1; V gene: TRBV29-1; D gene: NA; CDR3 protein: CSVEDPRHNEQFF; CDR3 DNA: TGCAGCGTTGAAGATCCTAGACACAATGAGCAGTTCTTC
clone size: few; J gene: TRBJ2-7; V gene: TRBV7-3; D gene: NA; CDR3 protein: CASSFGKTYEQYF; CDR3 DNA: TGTGCCAGCAGCTTCGGGAAGACCTACGAGCAGTACTTC
clone size: few; J gene: TRBJ2-3; V gene: TRBV28; D gene: NA; CDR3 protein: CASSKGTDTQYF; CDR3 DNA: TGTGCCAGCAGCAAAGGTACAGATACGCAGTATTTT
clone size: many; J gene: TRBJ2-2; V gene: TRBV27; D gene: TRBD1; CDR3 protein: CASRIRTGDTGELFF; CDR3 DNA: TGTGCCAGCAGAATAAGGACAGGAGACACCGGGGAGCTGTTTTTT
clone size: many; J gene: TRBJ2-7; V gene: TRBV12-3/TRBV12-4; D gene: TRBD1; CDR3 protein: CASSEWTGMSNEQYF; CDR3 DNA: TGTGCCAGCAGTGAATGGACAGGAATGTCCAACGAGCAGTACTTC
clone size: many; J gene: TRBJ2-1; V gene: TRBV20-1; D gene: NA; CDR3 protein: CSVTGPYNEQFF; CDR3 DNA: TGCAGTGTCACGGGGCCCTACAATGAGCAGTTCTTC
clone size: NA; J gene: TRBJ1-5; V gene: TRBV7-2; D gene: NA; CDR3 protein: CASSATASNQPQHF; CDR3 DNA: TGTGCCAGCAGCGCCACAGCTAGCAATCAGCCCCAGCATTTT
clone size: NA; J gene: TRBJ2-1; V gene: TRBV7-2; D gene: NA; CDR3 protein: CASSLSGLPYNEQFF; CDR3 DNA: TGTGCCAGCAGCTTGTCTGGACTACCATACAATGAGCAGTTCTTC
clone size: NA; J gene: TRBJ2-1; V gene: TRBV10-3; D gene: TRBD2; CDR3 protein: CAISGGVNEQFF; CDR3 DNA: TGTGCCATCAGCGGGGGGGTTAATGAGCAGTTCTTC
clone size: NA; J gene: TRBJ2-3; V gene: TRBV11-1; D gene: NA; CDR3 protein: CASSLDQLAADTQYF; CDR3 DNA: TGTGCCAGCAGCTTGGACCAGTTAGCGGCAGATACGCAGTATTTT
clone size: many; J gene: TRBJ1-1; V gene: TRBV12-5; D gene: TRBD1; CDR3 protein: CASARWGTGVTEAFF; CDR3 DNA: TGTGCTAGTGCCCGGTGGGGGACAGGGGTCACTGAAGCTTTCTTT
clone size: medium-sized; J gene: TRBJ1-1; V gene: TRBV10-3; D gene: NA; CDR3 protein: CAIGPAVGEAFF; CDR3 DNA: TGTGCCATCGGTCCCGCCGTCGGGGAAGCTTTCTTT
clone size: many; J gene: TRBJ2-5; V gene: TRBV7-2; D gene: NA; CDR3 protein: CASSSPGSLGETQYF; CDR3 DNA: TGTGCCAGCAGCTCCCCCGGATCGCTTGGGGAGACCCAGTACTTC
clone size: few; J gene: TRBJ2-7; V gene: TRBV10-3; D gene: NA; CDR3 protein: CAISESGGGGSEQYF; CDR3 DNA: TGTGCCATCAGTGAGTCGGGCGGCGGAGGTTCCGAGCAGTACTTC
clone size: many; J gene: TRBJ2-3; V gene: TRBV6-6; D gene: TRBD2; CDR3 protein: CASSSRGGTDTQYF; CDR3 DNA: TGTGCCAGCAGTTCTCGCGGGGGTACAGATACGCAGTATTTT